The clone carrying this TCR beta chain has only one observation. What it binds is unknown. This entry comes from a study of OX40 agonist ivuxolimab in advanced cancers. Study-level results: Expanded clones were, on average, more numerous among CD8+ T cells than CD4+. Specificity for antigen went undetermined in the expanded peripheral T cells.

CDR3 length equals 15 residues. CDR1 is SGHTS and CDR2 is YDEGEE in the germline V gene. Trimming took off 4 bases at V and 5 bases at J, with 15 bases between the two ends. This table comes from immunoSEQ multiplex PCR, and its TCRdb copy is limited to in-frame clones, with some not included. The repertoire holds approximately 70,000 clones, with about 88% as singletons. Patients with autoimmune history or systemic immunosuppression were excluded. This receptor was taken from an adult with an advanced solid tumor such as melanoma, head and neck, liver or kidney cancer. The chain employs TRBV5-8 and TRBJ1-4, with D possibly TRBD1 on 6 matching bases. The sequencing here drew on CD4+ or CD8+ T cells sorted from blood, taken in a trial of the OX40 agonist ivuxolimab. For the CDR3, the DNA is TGTGCCAGCAGCCTGGGTGGACAGCTGAATGAAAAACTGTTTTTT. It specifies CASSLGGQLNEKLFF.